This T cell receptor (beta chain) originates from a study of T cells in Graves' hyperthyroidism and ophthalmopathy. This clonotype was observed a single time. V lost 4 bases and J lost 7, with 7 bases in between. CDR3 size: 11 residues. The germline CDR1 and CDR2 sequences are SGHDN and FVKESK. From RNA transcripts, TCR beta CDR3 regions were amplified. The HTBI set primed first-round TCR CDR3 RT-PCR. TCRdb itself ran the multiplex PCR reads through MiXCR, one entry per CDR3 protein. The data show about 400,000 distinct CDR3 sequences, roughly 25% seen once. Sequenced: blood. The TCR comes from a man aged 45-65 years with Graves' hyperthyroidism. V and J are TRBV14 and TRBJ2-5; D remains ambiguous. Written as DNA, the CDR3 is TGTGCCAGCAGCCGATTGGGGACCCAGTACTTC. Translating it yields CASSRLGTQYF.